This T cell receptor (beta chain) stems from a study of cytomegalovirus exposure and HLA in healthy donors. Study-wide context: Unique TCRs from HLA-typed donors, some 85 million of them, were held in an early data release. Most genotyped donors, 65% to 85% of about 360, had Caucasian-associated genetic ancestry. General observations from the study: The number of N-insertions in an Asian-associated ancestry cluster was reportedly below the 666-donor mean in a later analysis.

Likely unrecorded immune exposures existed in these nominally healthy donors. The PCR made use of 60 Vbeta and 13 Jbeta primers. Sequencing used immunoSEQ multiplex PCR; TCRdb keeps in-frame clones, though not all of them. The repertoire holds 150,000 or so clones, with 73% as singletons. A note on this clone: Its antigen is undetermined.

The CDR3 contains 16 residues. Losses at the gene ends were 5 bases for V and 6 bases for J; bases not matched to a gene: 12. Germline CDR1 is SGHTA and CDR2 is FQGTGA. Sequencing was carried out using PBMCs. The chain recombines TRBV7-3 with TRBJ2-2, with 7 positions matching TRBD1. The sequence was obtained from a woman between 18 and 29 years old in good health and CMV-seronegative. The CDR3 loop is CASSRDDREIPGELFF. As DNA, the CDR3 is TGTGCCAGCAGCCGGGACGACAGGGAAATCCCCGGGGAGCTGTTTTTT. The variable domain in full, with the rest retrieved from reference TRBV7-3 and TRBJ2-2, is GAGVSQTPSNKVTEKGKYVELRCDPISGHTALYWYRQSLGQGPEFLIYFQGTGAADDSGLPNDRFFAVRPEGSVSTLKIQRTERGDSAVYLCASSRDDREIPGELFFGEGSRLTVL.